This TCR beta chain was profiled in a study of blood T cells in healthy people across ages. Alongside a J-beta primer mix, a sample-barcoded 5' primer served in a second PCR lasting about 7 to 12 cycles. TCRdb called the 5' RACE reads again in MiXCR, with one record for every CDR3 protein. The repertoire holds almost 300,000 distinct CDR3 sequences, with around 29% as singletons. This clonotype was recorded a few times. Germline assignment: CDR1 MNHNS and CDR2 SASEGT. CDR3 length equals 15 residues. Sequenced input: blood. The clonotype was recovered from a woman between 65 and 79 years old in good health. This chain joins TRBV6-1 and TRBJ2-1; the D is unclear. The better agreement between TRBJ2-7 and the DNA end casts doubt on the J call. DNA of the CDR3: TGTGCCAGCAGTGAACGGATCCTGGGGTCCTACGAGCAGTACTTC. It is translated as CASSERILGSYEQYF.